Described below is a single T cell receptor beta chain sequence and its context. Its antigen is as yet unknown. The V gene's germline CDR1 is MDHEN and CDR2 SYDVKM. There are 14 residues in the CDR3. Trimming took off 2 bases at V and 5 bases at J, with 12 bases between the two ends. These data originate in a study of cytomegalovirus exposure and HLA in healthy donors. 60 Vbeta and 13 Jbeta primers were used in PCR. Sequenced by immunoSEQ multiplex PCR; TCRdb stores in-frame clones only, minus some. The top ten clones hold 1.5% of a sample with about 130,000 clones, roughly 80% of them seen once. Study results and caveats: Usually a TCR sequence was rare, but some public TCRs were found in many donors. What TCR beta sequences reportedly achieved was accurate prediction of HLA-A and HLA-B alleles in most subjects.

The rearrangement links TRBV28 to TRBJ1-1; a possible D gene is TRBD1 (6 bases). This TCR was sampled from a female donor in good health and CMV-seronegative. Source material: PBMCs. CDR3 amino acids: CASSLMGGGTEAFF. The CDR3 region has the DNA TGTGCCAGCAGTTTAATGGGAGGGGGGACTGAAGCTTTCTTT.